The 15 T cell receptor beta chains below come from one sample, sequenced in a study of identical twins. TCRdb redid the calling of the 5' RACE reads with MiXCR, one entry per CDR3 protein. The repertoire holds a few hundred thousand distinct CDR3 sequences, with under 12% as singletons. Source material: memory T cells sorted from blood. The receptors stem from a man in his forties or fifties in good health.

The CDR3 DNA is TGTGCCAGTAGTAGAGGGGCGGGGTACGAGCAGTACTTC. Translation: CASSRGAGYEQYF. This chain uses TRBV19 with TRBJ2-7; the D gene is possibly TRBD2 (6 bases). The CDR3 contains 13 residues. With 4 bases removed from V and 4 bases from J, the gap between germline ends came to 11 bases. Germline V gene sequence: CDR1 LNHDA, CDR2 SQIVND (reference sequence). The whole variable domain, filled in from reference TRBV19 and TRBJ2-7, reads DGGITQSPKYLFRKEGQNVTLSCEQNLNHDAMYWYRQDPGQGLRLIYYSQIVNDFQKGDIAEGYSVSREKKESFPLTVTSAQKNPTAFYLCASSRGAGYEQYFGPGTRLTVT.

This clonotype showed up just a few times. CDR3 DNA sequence: TGTGCCACCGCGGGGGATAGCAATCAGCCCCAGCATTTT. Residues: CATAGDSNQPQHF. V usage is TRBV28 and J usage is TRBJ1-5; D possibly corresponds to TRBD1 (5 bases). The CDR3 spans 13 residues. Trimming shortened V by 10 bases and J by 0 bases, and 10 bases separated the two germline ends. The germline CDR1 and CDR2 sequences are MDHEN and SYDVKM.

The chain couples TRBV15 to TRBJ2-7; tentatively, D is TRBD1 or TRBD2 (5 bases each). CDR1 is LNHNV and CDR2 is YYDKDF in the germline V gene (reference sequence). CDR3 length: 16 residues. Trimming took 1 base from V and 5 from J, leaving 18 bases between them. This CDR3 is CATSRAKTGAPDEQYF. The CDR3 region has the DNA TGTGCCACCAGCAGAGCCAAGACCGGGGCTCCGGACGAGCAGTACTTC.

This clonotype was observed many times. The chain carries TRBV5-1 and TRBJ2-3; a weak D match, TRBD1 (6 bases). CDR3 length equals 17 residues. Germline V gene data show CDR1 as SGHRS and CDR2 as YFSETQ. V lost 4 bases and J lost 6, with 24 bases in between. This CDR3 reads CASSNSMGQSWGDTQYF. CDR3 bases: TGCGCCAGCAGCAACTCTATGGGACAATCGTGGGGGGATACGCAGTATTTT.

This clonotype occurred many times. The chain combines TRBV6-5 with TRBJ1-5; D uncertain. Germline CDR1 reads MNHEY; CDR2 reads SVGAGI. Trimming removed 4 bases from V and 5 bases from J, with 9 bases in between. This CDR3 has 13 residues. The CDR3 sequence: CASSLRGHQPQHF. The CDR3 DNA is TGTGCCAGCAGTTTGAGAGGTCATCAGCCCCAGCATTTT.

In its sample, this clonotype was seen many times. This chain uses TRBV4-2 with TRBJ1-4; TRBD1 is a possible D gene (5 bases). This CDR3 region has 14 residues. The ends were cut back, 3 bases at V and 7 bases at J, with 12 bases in the middle. Germline CDR1 LGHNA, CDR2 YNFKEQ. The CDR3, as DNA: TGTGCCAGCAGCCAGGGGGATGGGGGTGAAAAACTGTTTTTT. Translated, it gives CASSQGDGGEKLFF.

The table lists this clonotype with a few counts. This chain joins TRBV7-2 and TRBJ1-6; tentatively, D is TRBD1 (6 bases). Trimming pared 4 bases from V and 12 bases from J, leaving 10 bases between. The CDR3 has 12 amino acids. Per the germline V gene, CDR1 is SGHTA and CDR2 is FQGNSA. The CDR3 DNA reads as TGTGCCAGCAGCTCGGACAGACGACCCCTCCACTTT. It translates to CASSSDRRPLHF. Using reference TRBV7-2 and TRBJ1-6 for the parts outside the CDR3, the full variable domain is GAGVSQSPSNKVTEKGKDVELRCDPISGHTALYWYRQSLGQGLEFLIYFQGNSAPDKSGLPSDRFSAERTGGSVSTLTIQRTQQEDSAVYLCASSSDRRPLHFGNGTRLTVT.

For the CDR3, the DNA is TGCGCCAGCAGCCAAGGACTGGGTTCACCCCTCCACTTT. Translated: CASSQGLGSPLHF. The chain employs TRBV4-1 and TRBJ1-6, with D hard to call. The CDR3 contains 13 residues. V was trimmed by 1 base and J by 9 bases, leaving 7 bases between them. Germline V gene data show CDR1 as MGHRA and CDR2 as YSYEKL.

This clonotype was counted between two and nine times. CDR3 sequence: CASSPRGGGYTF. The CDR3 coding sequence is TGTGCCAGCAGCCCCCGAGGCGGAGGCTACACCTTC. This chain links TRBV9 with TRBJ1-2, with D unresolved. Germline V CDR1 and CDR2: SGDLS, YYNGEE. The CDR3 spans 12 residues. V lost 4 bases to trimming and J lost 8 bases, with 12 bases between them.

Worth noting for this clonotype: A much larger clone sits a single nucleotide away, making a read error possible. This chain uses TRBV4-3 with TRBJ1-1; tentatively, D is TRBD1 (6 bases). The germline V gene has CDR1 LGHNA and CDR2 YSLEER. The CDR3 length is 15 residues. V was cut by 4 bases and J by 4 bases, with 16 bases left in between. CDR3 DNA: TGCGCCAGCAGCCCGGCGCTGGGACAACCCACTGAAGCTTTCTTT. Amino acids: CASSPALGQPTEAFF.

This clonotype was observed many times. The CDR3 nucleotides are TGTGCCAGCAGTTCTCCCGGGGGCTTGCCCGACGAGCAGTACTTC. Protein product: CASSSPGGLPDEQYF. The genes are TRBV6-5 and TRBJ2-7; D could derive from TRBD1 or TRBD2 (6 bases each). The CDR3 length is 15 residues. Germline V gives CDR1 MNHEY, CDR2 SVGAGI. With 4 bases removed from V and 5 bases from J, the gap between germline ends came to 18 bases.

The chain combines TRBV29-1 with TRBJ1-2; 9 bases are shared with TRBD1. The CDR3 length is 15 residues. The germline CDR1 and CDR2 sequences are SQVTM and ANQGSEA. The junction had 13 bases not matched to a gene; V was cut back by 4 bases and J by 7 bases. CDR3 residues: CSVGMGDRVLGGYTF. CDR3 coding DNA: TGCAGCGTTGGAATGGGGGACAGGGTATTAGGTGGCTACACCTTC.

This clonotype was detected ten times or more. This chain joins TRBV3-1 and TRBJ2-3, with 10 nucleotides matching TRBD2. Germline lookup yields CDR1 LGHDT and CDR2 YNNKEL (reference sequence). There are 15 residues in the CDR3. The V segment lost 6 bases and the J segment 0 bases; nucleotides outside the gene matches: 3. Here the CDR3 reads CASSATSGSTDTQYF. The CDR3 DNA sequence: TGTGCCAGCAGTGCGACTAGCGGGAGCACAGATACGCAGTATTTT.

A few counts support this clonotype. The chain has TRBV7-8 and TRBJ2-1; 9 positions match TRBD2. The length of the CDR3 is 18 residues. V was pared by 5 bases and J by 1 base, with 12 bases of the junction left unmatched. In germline, CDR1 is SGHVS, CDR2 FQNEAQ. CDR3 region: CASSVGLREGDSYNEQFF. The CDR3 bases are TGTGCCAGCAGCGTAGGTCTGCGGGAGGGCGATTCCTACAATGAGCAGTTCTTC.

With respect to this clonotype: A read error may produce the germline difference seen at one junction end. V and J are TRBV29-1 and TRBJ1-1, with D tentatively TRBD1 (5 bases). Looked up from germline, CDR1 is SQVTM and CDR2 is ANQGSEA. This CDR3 region has 12 residues. This chain's CDR3 is CSVRRSGKGRLF. The CDR3 nucleotides read TGCAGCGTTAGGCGTTCGGGTAAGGGGCGGCTCTTT.